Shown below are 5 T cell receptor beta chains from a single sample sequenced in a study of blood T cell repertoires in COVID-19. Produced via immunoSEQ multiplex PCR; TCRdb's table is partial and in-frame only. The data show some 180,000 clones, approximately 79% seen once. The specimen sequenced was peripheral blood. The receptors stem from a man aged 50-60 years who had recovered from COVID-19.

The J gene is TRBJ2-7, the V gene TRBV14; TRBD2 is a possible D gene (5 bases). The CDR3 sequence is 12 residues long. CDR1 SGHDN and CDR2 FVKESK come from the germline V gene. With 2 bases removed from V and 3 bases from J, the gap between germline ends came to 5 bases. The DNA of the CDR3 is TGTGCCAGCAGCCAAACTAGCTACGAGCAGTACTTC. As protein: CASSQTSYEQYF.

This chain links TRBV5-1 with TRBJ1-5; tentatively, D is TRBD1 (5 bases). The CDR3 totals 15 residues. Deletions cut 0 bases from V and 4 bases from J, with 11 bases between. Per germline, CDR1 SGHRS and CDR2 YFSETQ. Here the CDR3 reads CASSLVTGGNQPQHF. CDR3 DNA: TGCGCCAGCAGCTTGGTGACGGGGGGGAATCAGCCCCAGCATTTT.

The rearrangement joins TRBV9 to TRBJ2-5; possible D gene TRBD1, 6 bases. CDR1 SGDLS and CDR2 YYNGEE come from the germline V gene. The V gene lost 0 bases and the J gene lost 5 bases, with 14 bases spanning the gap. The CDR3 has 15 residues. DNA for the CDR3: TGTGCCAGCAGCGTAGACTATCGGACAGATGAGACCCAGTACTTC. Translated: CASSVDYRTDETQYF. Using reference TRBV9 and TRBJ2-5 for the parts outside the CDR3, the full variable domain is DSGVTQTPKHLITATGQRVTLRCSPRSGDLSVYWYQQSLDQGLQFLIQYYNGEERAKGNILERFSAQQFPDLHSELNLSSLELGDSALYFCASSVDYRTDETQYFGPGTRLLVL.

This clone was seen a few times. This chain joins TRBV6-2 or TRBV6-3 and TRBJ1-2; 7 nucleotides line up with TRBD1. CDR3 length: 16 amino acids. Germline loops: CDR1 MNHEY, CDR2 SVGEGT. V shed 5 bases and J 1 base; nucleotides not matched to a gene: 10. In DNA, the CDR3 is TGTGCCAGCAGTACCCATGGGACAGTTGTTAACTATGGCTACACCTTC. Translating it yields CASSTHGTVVNYGYTF.

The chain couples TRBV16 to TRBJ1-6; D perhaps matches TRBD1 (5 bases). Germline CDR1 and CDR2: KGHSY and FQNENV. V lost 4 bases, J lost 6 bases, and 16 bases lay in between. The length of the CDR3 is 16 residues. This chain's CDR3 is CASSPPVAGPNSPLHF. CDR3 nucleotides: TGTGCCAGCAGCCCTCCCGTGGCAGGGCCTAATTCACCCCTCCACTTT.